The clone carrying this TCR beta chain turned up a few times. TCRdb re-analysed the 5' RACE reads in MiXCR, keeping a single row per CDR3 protein. The sample holds some 450,000 distinct CDR3 sequences; roughly 20% are singletons and the top ten take around 8%. The V end was cut by 6 bases, the J end by 8 bases, with 13 bases between. This CDR3 comprises 11 residues. From germline, CDR1 is DFQATT and CDR2 SNEGSKA (reference sequence). This specimen belongs to a study of T-cell memory formation after mild COVID-19. This sequence originates from an adult woman who had mild COVID-19 (a few samples of this study predate the infection). Cell type and time point are not known. The V gene is TRBV20-1, the J gene TRBJ1-2; D is possibly TRBD1 (6 bases). What was sequenced was PBMCs or a T cell subset sorted from them (not recorded which). Written as DNA, the CDR3 is TGCAGTGCCCGAAACAGGGACGGCTACACCTTC. Its protein is CSARNRDGYTF.